The 21 T cell receptor beta chains reported below all come from one sample, sequenced in a study of shared clonotypes between healthy human individuals. Data came from immunoSEQ multiplex PCR; TCRdb stores just in-frame clones and leaves some out. This table has around 320,000 clones, roughly 84% appearing once. Specimen: memory CD8+ T cells sorted from blood. Subset described: CD45RO+ cells pooled with CCR7-negative TemRA cells. The receptors were sampled from a man aged 18 to 29 in good health.

V usage is TRBV4-3 and J usage is TRBJ2-7; maybe TRBD1 (6 bases). The ends were cut back, 0 bases at V and 3 bases at J, with 15 bases in the middle. From germline, CDR1 is LGHNA and CDR2 YSLEER. The CDR3 covers 16 residues. CDR3 coding DNA: TGCGCCAGCAGCCAAGAATACCCAGGGGATTACTACGAGCAGTACTTC. Amino acid sequence: CASSQEYPGDYYEQYF.

The rearrangement uses TRBV6-6 and TRBJ1-1; no clear D. Trimming removed 2 bases from V and 10 bases from J, with 11 bases in between. The V gene's germline CDR1 is MNHNY and CDR2 SVGAGI (reference sequence). The CDR3 runs 12 residues. In nucleotides, the CDR3 is TGTGCCAGCAGTTACAACGGGCCTCGAGCTTTCTTT. This sequence encodes CASSYNGPRAFF.

Comments on this clone: Other DNA sequences within the sample encode an identical CDR3. V and J are TRBV9 and TRBJ2-5; 10 nucleotides line up with TRBD2. J gave up 3 bases and V 4 bases, and 3 bases lay outside the gene matches. The germline V gene has CDR1 SGDLS and CDR2 YYNGEE. CDR3 length: 14 residues. The CDR3 nucleotides read TGTGCCAGCAGCTCCGGGACTAGCGAAGAGACCCAGTACTTC. Translation: CASSSGTSEETQYF.

The rearrangement joins TRBV6-6 to TRBJ2-3; 8 bases match TRBD2. Germline CDR1 is MNHNY and CDR2 is SVGAGI (reference sequence). The CDR3 is made up of 15 amino acids. J was trimmed by 2 bases and V by 4 bases; bases with no gene match: 5. CDR3 residues: CASSWGSGNTDTQYF. Here the CDR3 DNA reads TGTGCCAGCAGTTGGGGTAGCGGGAACACAGATACGCAGTATTTT.

The rearrangement links TRBV30 to TRBJ1-3; possibly TRBD1 for D (5 bases). The CDR3 has 15 residues. Between the trimmed V and J ends, which lost 1 base and 4 bases, there was a span of 14 bases. From germline, CDR1 is GTSNPN and CDR2 SVGIG (reference sequence). The CDR3 DNA follows: TGTGCCTGGAGTGGACCCGGGGGGGTAGGAAACACCATATATTTT. This gives the protein CAWSGPGGVGNTIYF. Supplemented by reference TRBV30 and TRBJ1-3, the full variable domain reads SQTIHQWPATLVQPVGSPLSLECTVEGTSNPNLYWYRQAAGRGLQLLFYSVGIGQISSEVPQNLSASRPQDRQFILSSKKLLLSDSGFYLCAWSGPGGVGNTIYFGEGSWLTVV.

V is TRBV12-5 and J is TRBJ2-7, with D tentatively TRBD2 (6 bases). This CDR3 is 13 amino acids long. Germline CDR1 LGHNT, CDR2 FRNRAP. V lost 6 bases and J lost 4, with 13 bases in between. The CDR3 DNA follows: TGTGCTAGTGGCATCGGGACTCCTTACGAGCAGTACTTC. Its protein product is CASGIGTPYEQYF. Variable domain in full (rest from reference TRBV12-5 and TRBJ2-7): DARVTQTPRHKVTEMGQEVTMRCQPILGHNTVFWYRQTMMQGLELLAYFRNRAPLDDSGMPKDRFSAEMPDATLATLKIQPSEPRDSAVYFCASGIGTPYEQYFGPGTRLTVT.

This chain uses TRBV5-1 with TRBJ2-3; D is uncertain. The CDR3 has 14 amino acids. Germline values: CDR1 SGHRS, CDR2 YFSETQ. Trimming removed 2 bases from V and 1 base from J, with 8 bases in between. CDR3 amino acids: CASSFDSRTDTQYF. The CDR3 coding sequence is TGCGCCAGCAGCTTCGACTCACGCACAGATACGCAGTATTTT.

This clone has a count of ten or more. The chain is built from TRBV27 and TRBJ2-2, with a tentative D call TRBD1 (6 bases). In germline, CDR1 is MNHEY, CDR2 SMNVEV (reference sequence). The CDR3 length is 14 residues. The ends were cut back, 6 bases at V and 7 bases at J, with 15 bases in the middle. This CDR3 reads CASSGQPYGGELFF. In DNA form, the CDR3 reads TGTGCCAGCAGCGGACAGCCTTATGGCGGGGAGCTGTTTTTT.

The V and J genes are TRBV9 and TRBJ2-1, with 11 bases identical to TRBD2. The CDR3 runs 14 residues. CDR1 and CDR2 (germline): SGDLS, YYNGEE. V lost 4 bases, J lost 8 bases, and 5 bases stayed unmatched. Written as DNA, the CDR3 is TGTGCCAGCAGCCCAGGGACTAGCGGCCATGAGCAGTTCTTC. Its translation: CASSPGTSGHEQFF.

This rearrangement joins TRBV10-2 to TRBJ2-7; perhaps D is TRBD1 or TRBD2 (5 bases each). The CDR3 extends over 14 amino acids. Deletions cut 7 bases from V and 0 bases from J, with 13 bases between. Germline lookup yields CDR1 WSHSY and CDR2 SAAADI. CDR3 DNA sequence: TGCGCCAGCACGGGGCAGGCGAGCTCCTACGAGCAGTACTTC. Translating it yields CASTGQASSYEQYF.

The table lists this clone with a count of one. The rearrangement links TRBV27 to TRBJ2-3; TRBD2 is a possible D gene (5 bases). In germline, CDR1 is MNHEY, CDR2 SMNVEV (reference sequence). This CDR3 contains 14 residues. V gave up 7 bases and J gave up 2 bases, with 13 bases separating them. The CDR3 loop reads CASTTAGDTDTQYF. The CDR3 bases are TGTGCCAGCACCACGGCCGGGGACACAGATACGCAGTATTTT.

The sample holds many counts of this clone. The chain is built from TRBV7-9 and TRBJ1-5; tentatively, D is TRBD1 (5 bases). CDR1 and CDR2 from the germline V gene are SEHNR and FQNEAQ (reference sequence). The CDR3 spans 13 residues. The V end was cut by 7 bases, the J end by 0 bases, with 7 bases between. The CDR3 sequence is CASTDSSNQPQHF. The CDR3 DNA follows: TGTGCCAGCACCGACAGTAGCAATCAGCCCCAGCATTTT.

The chain joins TRBV5-1 to TRBJ1-1, with a tentative D call TRBD1 (5 bases). The CDR3 is made up of 14 amino acids. Trimming pared 1 base from V and 5 bases from J, leaving 12 bases between. From germline, CDR1 is SGHRS and CDR2 YFSETQ. The CDR3 is CASSLSQGTTEAFF. The CDR3 nucleotides are TGCGCCAGCAGCTTGTCTCAGGGTACGACTGAAGCTTTCTTT.

The chain carries TRBV6-5 and TRBJ2-7, with D possibly matching TRBD2 (6 bases). Trimming pared 5 bases from V and 0 bases from J, leaving 14 bases between. Germline CDR1 reads MNHEY; CDR2 reads SVGAGI. This CDR3 comprises 15 residues. CDR3 nucleotides: TGTGCCAGCAGTACCTTCGCGGGAAGCTCCTACGAGCAGTACTTC. The encoded protein is CASSTFAGSSYEQYF.

This clone appeared once. The chain employs TRBV13 and TRBJ1-4, with TRBD1 as a possible D gene (5 bases). V shed 4 bases and J shed 7 bases, with 16 bases lying between them. The CDR3 spans 15 residues. CDR1 is PRHDT, CDR2 FYEKMQ, per germline (reference sequence). DNA for the CDR3: TGTGCCAGCAGCTCCACCAGGGACTATTGTGAAAAACTGTTTTTT. Its translation: CASSSTRDYCEKLFF. The variable domain in full, completed from reference TRBV13 and TRBJ1-4, reads AAGVIQSPRHLIKEKRETATLKCYPIPRHDTVYWYQQGPGQDPQFLISFYEKMQSDKGSIPDRFSAQQFSDYHSELNMSSLELGDSALYFCASSSTRDYCEKLFFGSGTQLSVL.

The V gene is TRBV7-9, the J gene TRBJ2-7, with 9 nucleotides matching TRBD1. CDR1 and CDR2 from the germline V gene are SEHNR and FQNEAQ (reference sequence). V trimming: 7 bases; J trimming: 2 bases; junction bases outside the gene matches: 6. The CDR3 is 14 residues long. Here the CDR3 reads CASTSGTGPYEQYF. In DNA, the CDR3 is TGTGCCAGCACCTCCGGGACAGGGCCCTACGAGCAGTACTTC.

The J gene is TRBJ2-7, the V gene TRBV4-1; D unclear. The V gene lost 2 bases and the J gene lost 0 bases, with 17 bases spanning the gap. Germline-derived CDR1 and CDR2 are MGHRA and YSYEKL. This CDR3 spans 17 amino acids. The CDR3 loop reads CASSQNHLDASSYEQYF. CDR3 nucleotides: TGCGCCAGCAGCCAAAATCACCTAGACGCAAGCTCCTACGAGCAGTACTTC.

This chain connects TRBV28 to TRBJ1-5; D might be TRBD1 (5 bases). V lost 7 bases and J 7 bases, leaving 20 bases between the germline ends. This CDR3 is built from 15 residues. Germline V gene sequence: CDR1 MDHEN, CDR2 SYDVKM. CDR3 sequence: CASTTRRQRIQPQHF. For the CDR3, the DNA is TGTGCCAGCACGACCAGAAGACAGAGGATCCAGCCCCAGCATTTT. The full variable domain, rest sourced from reference TRBV28 and TRBJ1-5, is DVKVTQSSRYLVKRTGEKVFLECVQDMDHENMFWYRQDPGLGLRLIYFSYDVKMKEKGDIPEGYSVSREKKERFSLILESASTNQTSMYLCASTTRRQRIQPQHFGDGTRLSIL.

The V call is TRBV30, the J call TRBJ2-7; D remains unclear. V gave up 5 bases and J gave up 6 bases, with 17 bases separating them. This CDR3 has 13 amino acids. The germline V gene has CDR1 GTSNPN and CDR2 SVGIG (reference sequence). This chain's CDR3 is CAWSSYRTIEQYF. CDR3 DNA sequence: TGTGCCTGGTCGTCGTACAGAACAATCGAGCAGTACTTC.

CDR3 residues: CASRDRGHGNSPLHF. The CDR3 DNA sequence: TGTGCCAGCAGGGACAGGGGGCATGGGAATTCACCCCTCCACTTT. The rearrangement uses TRBV21-1 and TRBJ1-6; the D segment call TRBD1 is taken from the table without a DNA check. TRBV21-1 is labeled a pseudogene. The CDR3 length is 15 residues.

The V gene is TRBV18, the J gene TRBJ1-5; 7 nucleotides align to TRBD1. The CDR3 runs 15 residues. Trimming took 5 bases from V and 2 from J; bases not matched to a gene: 6. Germline V gene sequence: CDR1 KGHSH, CDR2 LQKENI. The CDR3 bases are TGTGCCAGCTCATTAACAGGGGTAGGCAATCAGCCCCAGCATTTT. Protein: CASSLTGVGNQPQHF.